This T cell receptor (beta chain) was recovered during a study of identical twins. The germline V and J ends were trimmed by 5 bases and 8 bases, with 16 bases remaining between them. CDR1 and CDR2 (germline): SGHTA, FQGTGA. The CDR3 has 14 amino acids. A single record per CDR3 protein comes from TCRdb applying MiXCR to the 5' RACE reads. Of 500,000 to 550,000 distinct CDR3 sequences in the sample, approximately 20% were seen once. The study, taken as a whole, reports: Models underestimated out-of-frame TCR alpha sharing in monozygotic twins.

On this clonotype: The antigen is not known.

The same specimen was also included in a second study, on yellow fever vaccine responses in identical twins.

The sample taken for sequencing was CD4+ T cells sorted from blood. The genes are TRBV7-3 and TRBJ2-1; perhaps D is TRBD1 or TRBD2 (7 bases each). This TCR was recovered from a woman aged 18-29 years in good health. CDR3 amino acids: CASSTGLGGDEQFF. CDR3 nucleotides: TGTGCCAGCAGCACCGGACTAGGGGGCGATGAGCAGTTCTTC.